The 4 T cell receptor beta chains below all came from one sample that was sequenced in a study of blood T cell repertoires in COVID-19 (dated by TCRdb to about 2020). Libraries came from the immunoSEQ multiplex PCR assay. This immuneACCESS table, as held by TCRdb, lists in-frame sequences with V and J called but not all clones. Of the missing ones, under half trace to an unresolved V gene in checked studies; the others have no known cause. This sample holds roughly 360,000 clones; 81% were observed only once. The top ten hold under 1.2% of the sample. Sequencing used peripheral blood. These receptors were obtained from a human donor with acute or convalescent COVID-19. The donor label of this sample is uncertain.

CDR3 nucleotide sequence: TGTGCCTGGACTTACGCCGGCGGAGCTAATCAGCCCCAGCATTTT. Residues: CAWTYAGGANQPQHF. The chain couples TRBV30 to TRBJ1-5; D call uncertain. The CDR3 is 15 residues long. V was cut by 4 bases and J by 4 bases, with 17 bases left in between. The V gene's germline CDR1 is GTSNPN and CDR2 SVGIG (reference sequence).

The V call is TRBV19, the J call TRBJ1-2; a weak D match, TRBD1 (5 bases). CDR1 is LNHDA, CDR2 SQIVND, per germline (reference sequence). This CDR3 is built from 12 residues. Trimming shortened V by 5 bases and J by 3 bases, and 7 bases separated the two germline ends. CDR3 protein: CASSDSYYGYTF. CDR3 DNA: TGTGCCAGTAGTGACAGCTACTATGGCTACACCTTC.

V usage is TRBV24-1 and J usage is TRBJ1-3; D gene unclear. Germline CDR1 reads KGHDR; CDR2 reads SFDVKD. This CDR3 is 13 amino acids long. Trimming pared 9 bases from V and 1 base from J, leaving 9 bases between. The CDR3 DNA reads as TGTGCCACCCCGCGGTATTCTGGAAACACCATATATTTT. This gives the protein CATPRYSGNTIYF.

CDR3 in amino acids: CASYHRETGELFF. The DNA of the CDR3 is TGTGCCAGCTATCACAGGGAGACCGGGGAGCTGTTTTTT. V and J are TRBV3-1 (or the pseudogene TRBV3-2) and TRBJ2-2, with D possibly matching TRBD1 (6 bases). Germline CDR1 reads LGHDT; CDR2 reads YNNKEL (reference sequence). The CDR3 has 13 residues. Trimming removed 8 bases at V and 5 bases at J, with 12 bases between.